The 28 T cell receptor beta chains reported below all come from one sample, sequenced in a study of shared clonotypes between healthy human individuals. Produced via immunoSEQ multiplex PCR; TCRdb's table is partial and in-frame only. Here the sample spans about 560,000 clones, roughly 79% being singletons. The sequenced material came from PBMCs. The receptors shown here come from a woman aged 40 to 50 in good health. Some clones in this sample may be carry-over from other donors' samples.

V and J are TRBV7-6 and TRBJ2-3, with TRBD2 identical over 7 bases. The CDR3 consists of 17 residues. Germline lookup yields CDR1 SGHVS and CDR2 FNYEAQ. Unmatched junction bases numbered 6, after V lost 0 bases and J lost 0 bases. The CDR3 DNA follows: TGTGCCAGCAGCTTAGCTCCGACTAGCACCAGCACAGATACGCAGTATTTT. Its translation is CASSLAPTSTSTDTQYF.

The rearrangement uses TRBV28 and TRBJ2-3; D unresolved. CDR3 length: 16 amino acids. V shed 1 base and J shed 0 bases, with 11 bases lying between them. Germline V gene lookup returns CDR1 MDHEN and CDR2 SYDVKM. The DNA of the CDR3 is TGTGCCAGCAGTTTATTTCGGCACGGCAGCACAGATACGCAGTATTTT. It translates to CASSLFRHGSTDTQYF.

The V and J genes are TRBV14 and TRBJ2-5; tentatively, D is TRBD2 (5 bases). V was cut by 0 bases and J by 4 bases, with 21 bases left in between. This CDR3 contains 18 residues. From germline, CDR1 is SGHDN and CDR2 FVKESK. The CDR3 DNA is TGTGCCAGCAGCCAAGAAATAGTGGGAGTCGGATTTGGAGAGACCCAGTACTTC. Encoded protein: CASSQEIVGVGFGETQYF. Combining the CDR3 with reference TRBV14 and TRBJ2-5 gives the whole variable domain EAGVTQFPSHSVIEKGQTVTLRCDPISGHDNLYWYRRVMGKEIKFLLHFVKESKQDESGMPNNRFLAERTGGTYSTLKVQPAELEDSGVYFCASSQEIVGVGFGETQYFGPGTRLLVL.

The chain joins TRBV11-3 to TRBJ2-5; TRBD2 matches 10 bases. V lost 1 base, J lost 5 bases, and 13 bases stayed unmatched. The CDR3 is made up of 18 amino acids. Germline CDR1 reads SGHNT; CDR2 reads YENEEA. CDR3 DNA sequence: TGTGCCAGCAGCTTAGGGGGATTAGCGGGAGGTCCGCTGGAGACCCAGTACTTC. Translating gives CASSLGGLAGGPLETQYF.

On this clone: The identical CDR3 is also encoded by other nucleotide sequences in the sample. The chain combines TRBV5-1 with TRBJ2-2; D uncertain. This CDR3 has 14 amino acids. Germline-derived CDR1 and CDR2 are SGHRS and YFSETQ. V lost 0 bases, J lost 3 bases, and 6 bases lay in between. CDR3 nucleotide sequence: TGCGCCAGCAGCTTGGACAGAGACACCGGGGAGCTGTTTTTT. Its translation is CASSLDRDTGELFF.

V gene TRBV6-1 combines with J gene TRBJ2-1; D is tentatively TRBD1 or TRBD2 (6 bases each). Germline-derived CDR1 and CDR2 are MNHNS and SASEGT. V was pared by 11 bases and J by 9 bases, with 23 bases between. CDR3 length: 14 amino acids. CDR3 in amino acids: CAGGPRLMGIEQFF. The CDR3 DNA follows: TGTGCCGGGGGGCCGAGGCTAATGGGGATTGAGCAGTTCTTC.

This clone was detected only a few times. The V gene is TRBV10-2, the J gene TRBJ2-1; 10 bases agree with TRBD2. Germline CDR1 is WSHSY and CDR2 is SAAADI. V lost 6 bases to trimming and J lost 4 bases; unmatched junction nucleotides: 3. The CDR3 spans 14 residues. In nucleotides, the CDR3 is TGCGCCAGCAGGGTGACTAGCGGGTACAATGAGCAGTTCTTC. This codes for CASRVTSGYNEQFF.

In its sample, this clone was seen a few times. In the same sample, other DNA sequences code for this CDR3. The gene calls are TRBV6-6 and TRBJ2-7, with D maybe TRBD1 (6 bases). The CDR3 sequence is 14 residues long. V lost 8 bases, J lost 2 bases, and 16 bases lay in between. Germline CDR1 MNHNY, CDR2 SVGAGI (reference sequence). CDR3 in amino acids: CASGEHRDAYEQYF. In DNA form, the CDR3 reads TGTGCCAGCGGGGAACACAGGGACGCCTACGAGCAGTACTTC.

The V gene is TRBV30, the J gene TRBJ1-4; possibly TRBD1 for D (6 bases). V lost 2 bases, J lost 8 bases, and 15 bases lay in between. The CDR3 length is 14 residues. CDR1 and CDR2 (germline): GTSNPN, SVGIG (reference sequence). The CDR3 nucleotides read TGTGCCTGGAGTCCACAGGGATACGGGGAAAAACTGTTTTTT. It is translated as CAWSPQGYGEKLFF. The whole variable domain, remainder taken from reference TRBV30 and TRBJ1-4, is SQTIHQWPATLVQPVGSPLSLECTVEGTSNPNLYWYRQAAGRGLQLLFYSVGIGQISSEVPQNLSASRPQDRQFILSSKKLLLSDSGFYLCAWSPQGYGEKLFFGSGTQLSVL.

The chain joins TRBV30 to TRBJ1-1; TRBD1 is a possible D gene (5 bases). The CDR3 runs to 13 residues. Germline CDR1 GTSNPN, CDR2 SVGIG (reference sequence). The V and J ends lost 0 bases and 11 bases respectively, with 16 bases between them. The CDR3 loop reads CAWSVLGAVGAFF. In DNA form, the CDR3 reads TGTGCCTGGAGTGTATTAGGGGCGGTTGGGGCTTTCTTT.

This chain joins TRBV7-2 and TRBJ2-3, with D unclear. The V gene's germline CDR1 is SGHTA and CDR2 FQGNSA. V lost 5 bases and J lost 0, with 3 bases in between. The CDR3 contains 12 residues. The CDR3 coding sequence is TGTGCCAGCAGCGCAAGCACAGATACGCAGTATTTT. Protein: CASSASTDTQYF.

In regard to this clone: Only one base separates this from a far larger clonotype, so it likely reflects a read error. The conserved phenylalanine or tryptophan is not found at the CDR3 terminus, so this likely reflects a read error. J is TRBJ1-1 and V is TRBV7-9; D not resolved. Germline CDR1 SEHNR, CDR2 FQNEAQ (reference sequence). Trimming left V 2 bases short and J 0 bases short, with 1 base between. The CDR3 loop spans 12 amino acids. This CDR3 reads CASSLMNTEAFL. For the CDR3, the DNA is TGTGCCAGCAGCTTAATGAACACTGAAGCTTTCCTT.

This chain links TRBV20-1 with TRBJ1-2; no clear D gene. V gave up 7 bases and J gave up 2 bases, with 8 bases separating them. This CDR3 comprises 11 residues. Germline V gene data show CDR1 as DFQATT and CDR2 as SNEGSKA (reference sequence). CDR3 bases: TGCAGTGGGGTTGAGAACTATGGCTACACCTTC. Amino acids: CSGVENYGYTF.

As concerns this clone: The sample holds other DNA sequences that translate to the same CDR3. This sequence joins TRBV27 and TRBJ2-7; D remains unclear. Germline lookup yields CDR1 MNHEY and CDR2 SMNVEV (reference sequence). The CDR3 is made up of 11 amino acids. Trimming took off 4 bases at V and 1 base at J, with 2 bases between the two ends. CDR3 residues: CASSSSYEQYF. DNA of the CDR3: TGTGCCAGCAGTTCTTCCTACGAGCAGTACTTC.

This chain joins TRBV7-9 and TRBJ2-5, with 12 bases aligning to TRBD2. V trimming: 3 bases; J trimming: 5 bases; junction bases outside the gene matches: 4. Looked up from germline, CDR1 is SEHNR and CDR2 is FQNEAQ (reference sequence). The CDR3 runs to 15 residues. The CDR3 spells CASSFLAGGLETQYF. The DNA for the CDR3 is TGTGCCAGCAGCTTCCTAGCGGGAGGGCTGGAGACCCAGTACTTC.

This sequence joins TRBV28 and TRBJ2-3; 9 bases agree with TRBD2. From germline, CDR1 is MDHEN and CDR2 SYDVKM. Trimming cost V 3 bases and J 1 base; bases outside gene matches: 8. This CDR3 is 17 amino acids long. CDR3 sequence: CASSFGTSSPCTDTQYF. The CDR3 bases are TGTGCCAGCAGTTTTGGGACTAGCAGTCCCTGCACAGATACGCAGTATTTT. The full variable domain, with the rest looked up from reference TRBV28 and TRBJ2-3, is DVKVTQSSRYLVKRTGEKVFLECVQDMDHENMFWYRQDPGLGLRLIYFSYDVKMKEKGDIPEGYSVSREKKERFSLILESASTNQTSMYLCASSFGTSSPCTDTQYFGPGTRLTVL.

This chain links TRBV10-3 with TRBJ1-5; possibly TRBD1 for D (5 bases). This CDR3 region has 13 residues. Germline V CDR1 and CDR2: ENHRY, SYGVKD. Between the trimmed V and J ends, which lost 6 bases and 5 bases, there was a span of 11 bases. The CDR3 sequence is CAIRGLGDQPQHF. CDR3 DNA sequence: TGTGCCATCAGGGGCCTGGGGGATCAGCCCCAGCATTTT.

The rearrangement links TRBV2 to TRBJ2-7, with 11 nucleotides matching TRBD2. The CDR3 contains 14 residues. After removal of 8 bases from V and 3 bases from J, the junction contained 6 bases not matched to a gene. Germline values: CDR1 SNHLY, CDR2 FYNNEI. CDR3: CASRPGLAGYEQYF. The CDR3 DNA sequence: TGTGCCAGCCGACCCGGACTAGCGGGCTACGAGCAGTACTTC.

This clone was counted between two and nine times. This sequence joins TRBV28 and TRBJ1-1; D not resolved. V shed 5 bases and J shed 4 bases, with 17 bases lying between them. The CDR3 has 15 residues. Looked up from germline, CDR1 is MDHEN and CDR2 is SYDVKM. The CDR3 nucleotides are TGTGCCAGCAGTACACCAACCAAAAAGGGCACTGAAGCTTTCTTT. Encoded protein: CASSTPTKKGTEAFF.

This clone was seen a handful of times. This chain joins TRBV28 and TRBJ2-3; 7 nucleotides match TRBD2. From germline, CDR1 is MDHEN and CDR2 SYDVKM. V trimming: 3 bases; J trimming: 0 bases; junction bases outside the gene matches: 27. The CDR3 is 23 amino acids. The CDR3 DNA sequence: TGTGCCAGCAGTTTCCCCCCGCGTTTACCGTATCGGGAGGAACTCCTAAGCACAGATACGCAGTATTTT. Protein product: CASSFPPRLPYREELLSTDTQYF.

The J gene is TRBJ2-7, the V gene TRBV6-6; 14 positions match TRBD2. Germline values: CDR1 MNHNY, CDR2 SVGAGI (reference sequence). V shed 5 bases, J shed 5 bases, and the junction held 5 bases outside the gene matches. The CDR3 is 15 amino acids. CDR3 amino acids: CASSIPGLAGDEQYF. The CDR3 DNA sequence: TGTGCCAGCAGTATACCGGGACTAGCGGGAGACGAGCAGTACTTC.

This chain connects TRBV6-1 to TRBJ2-3, with a weak D call TRBD1 (5 bases). The CDR3 runs 14 residues. V shed 6 bases and J shed 5 bases, with 15 bases lying between them. Germline values: CDR1 MNHNS, CDR2 SASEGT. The CDR3 spells CASSPLGRRDTQYF. Written as DNA, the CDR3 is TGTGCCAGCAGCCCGTTGGGGCGGAGAGATACGCAGTATTTT.

CDR3: CASIPWARSREQYF. The CDR3 coding sequence is TGTGCCAGCATCCCCTGGGCTCGTAGTCGCGAGCAGTACTTC. The rearrangement joins TRBV28 to TRBJ2-7; D is ambiguous. Germline lookup yields CDR1 MDHEN and CDR2 SYDVKM. CDR3 length: 14 amino acids. V gave up 7 bases and J gave up 6 bases, with 19 bases separating them.

This clone occurred once. Other DNA sequences in this sample translate to the same CDR3. This sequence joins TRBV2 and TRBJ2-3; no clear D gene. V lost 3 bases, J lost 6 bases, and 7 bases lay in between. The germline CDR1 and CDR2 sequences are SNHLY and FYNNEI. This CDR3 is built from 12 residues. This CDR3 reads CASSELGDTQYF. CDR3 sequence (DNA): TGTGCCAGCAGTGAGTTGGGCGATACGCAGTATTTT.

This chain joins TRBV7-9 and TRBJ2-1; tentative D call: TRBD2 (6 bases). The length of the CDR3 is 16 residues. Germline CDR1 SEHNR, CDR2 FQNEAQ (reference sequence). The V gene lost 5 bases and the J gene lost 2 bases, with 16 bases spanning the gap. This CDR3 is CASSPGGRNPYNEQFF. DNA for the CDR3: TGTGCCAGCAGCCCTGGGGGGAGGAACCCCTACAATGAGCAGTTCTTC. Full variable domain (remainder filled in from reference TRBV7-9 and TRBJ2-1): DTGVSQNPRHKITKRGQNVTFRCDPISEHNRLYWYRQTLGQGPEFLTYFQNEAQLEKSRLLSDRFSAERPKGSFSTLEIQRTEQGDSAMYLCASSPGGRNPYNEQFFGPGTRLTVL.

The CDR3 region has the DNA TGCGCCAGCAGCTTGGGGGTAGCGGGGATGAATGAAAAACTGTTTTTT. It specifies CASSLGVAGMNEKLFF. The chain couples TRBV5-1 to TRBJ1-4; D uncertain. V gave up 0 bases and J gave up 5 bases, with 14 bases separating them. The CDR3 contains 16 residues. Germline V lookup: CDR1 SGHRS, CDR2 YFSETQ. The full variable domain, completed using reference TRBV5-1 and TRBJ1-4, is KAGVTQTPRYLIKTRGQQVTLSCSPISGHRSVSWYQQTPGQGLQFLFEYFSETQRNKGNFPGRFSGRQFSNSRSEMNVSTLELGDSALYLCASSLGVAGMNEKLFFGSGTQLSVL.

Details on this clone: Other DNA sequences within the sample encode an identical CDR3. The rearrangement uses TRBV6-5 and TRBJ1-1; a weak D match, TRBD1 (6 bases). The ends were cut back, 3 bases at V and 0 bases at J, with 8 bases in the middle. Germline V gene lookup returns CDR1 MNHEY and CDR2 SVGAGI. This CDR3 comprises 14 residues. CDR3 in amino acids: CASSYQGMNTEAFF. The CDR3, as DNA: TGTGCCAGCAGTTATCAGGGGATGAACACTGAAGCTTTCTTT.

The V gene is TRBV19, the J gene TRBJ1-5; tentative D call: TRBD1 (5 bases). The germline CDR1 and CDR2 sequences are LNHDA and SQIVND (reference sequence). V was clipped by 5 bases and J by 3 bases, with 20 bases between them. CDR3 length: 17 residues. CDR3 bases: TGTGCCAGTAGTCCTTTCGGGACGGGAGGGGACAATCAGCCCCAGCATTTT. Its translation is CASSPFGTGGDNQPQHF.